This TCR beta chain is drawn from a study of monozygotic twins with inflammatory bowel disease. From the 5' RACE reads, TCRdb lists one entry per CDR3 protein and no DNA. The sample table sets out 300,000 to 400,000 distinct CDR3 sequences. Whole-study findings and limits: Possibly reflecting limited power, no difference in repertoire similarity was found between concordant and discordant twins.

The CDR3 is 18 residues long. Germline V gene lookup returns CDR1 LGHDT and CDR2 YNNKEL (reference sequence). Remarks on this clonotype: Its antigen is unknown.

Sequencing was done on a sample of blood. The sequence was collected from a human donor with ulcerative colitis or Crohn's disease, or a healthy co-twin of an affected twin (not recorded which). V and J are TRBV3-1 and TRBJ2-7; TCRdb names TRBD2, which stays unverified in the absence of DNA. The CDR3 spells CASSQVLLAILPSYEQYF.